What follows describes a single TCR beta chain. The data were obtained in a study of T cells in Graves' hyperthyroidism and ophthalmopathy. Study-wide context: Before treatment of any kind, peripheral blood was taken at initial diagnosis.

Germline CDR1 reads SGHTA; CDR2 reads FQGNSA. The length of the CDR3 is 15 residues. V lost 1 base and J lost 6; bases outside the gene matches: 8. Out of more than 8 ml of fresh peripheral blood came the PBMCs. TCR beta CDR3 sequences were amplified from RNA transcripts. First-round RT-PCR targeting the TCR CDR3 was performed with the HTBI primer set. TCRdb called the multiplex PCR reads again in MiXCR, with one record for every CDR3 protein. This sample has more than 100,000 distinct CDR3 sequences, with roughly 50% found just once. The clonotype was recovered from a man between 40 and 49 years old with Graves' hyperthyroidism. The sequenced sample consisted of blood. The chain couples TRBV7-2 to TRBJ2-7; TRBD1 matches at 8 bases. CDR3 in amino acids: CASSLVGTGGLEQYF. CDR3 nucleotides: TGTGCCAGCAGCTTAGTGGGGACAGGTGGCCTCGAGCAGTACTTC. Filled out from reference TRBV7-2 and TRBJ2-7, the complete variable domain reads GAGVSQSPSNKVTEKGKDVELRCDPISGHTALYWYRQSLGQGLEFLIYFQGNSAPDKSGLPSDRFSAERTGGSVSTLTIQRTQQEDSAVYLCASSLVGTGGLEQYFGPGTRLTVT.